This note documents a single T cell receptor beta chain sequence. Its antigen is still unknown. One junction end disagrees with the germline gene, perhaps due to a read error. This entry belongs to a study of Tregs in tolerant kidney transplant recipients. General study results and limits: Expanding Tregs on activated donor B cells appeared to best identify donor-specific TCRbeta clones. Validation in larger populations is needed because few patients were studied.

The CDR3 runs 14 residues. The germline V gene has CDR1 SEHNR and CDR2 FQNEAQ (reference sequence). Sequencing used immunoSEQ multiplex PCR; TCRdb keeps in-frame clones, though not all of them. Found here are approximately 260,000 clones, about 80% of them singletons; the top ten hold around 0.61%. The source of this sequence is a human donor in good health. The chain combines TRBV7-9 with TRBJ2-5, with D possibly being TRBD1 (6 bases). Sequencing was performed on CD4+ T cells from blood. In DNA, the CDR3 is TGTGCCAGCAGGTTAGGGACAAGCCAAGAGACCCAGTACTTC. It translates to CASRLGTSQETQYF.